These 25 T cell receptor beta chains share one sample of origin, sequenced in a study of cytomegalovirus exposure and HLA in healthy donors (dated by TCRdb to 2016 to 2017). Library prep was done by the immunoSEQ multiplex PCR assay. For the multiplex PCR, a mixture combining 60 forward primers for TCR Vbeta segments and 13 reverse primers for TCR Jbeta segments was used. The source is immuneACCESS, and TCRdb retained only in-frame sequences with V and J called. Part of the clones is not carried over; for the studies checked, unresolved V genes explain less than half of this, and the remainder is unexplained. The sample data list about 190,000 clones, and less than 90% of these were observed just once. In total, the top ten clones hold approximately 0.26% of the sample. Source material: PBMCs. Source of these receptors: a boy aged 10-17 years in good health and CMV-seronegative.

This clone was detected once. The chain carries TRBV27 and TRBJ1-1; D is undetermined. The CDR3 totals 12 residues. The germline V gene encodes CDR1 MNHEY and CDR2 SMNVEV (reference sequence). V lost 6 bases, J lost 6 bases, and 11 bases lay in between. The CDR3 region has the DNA TGTGCCAGCAGCCCTTTTTTCCCTGAAGCTTTCTTT. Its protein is CASSPFFPEAFF.

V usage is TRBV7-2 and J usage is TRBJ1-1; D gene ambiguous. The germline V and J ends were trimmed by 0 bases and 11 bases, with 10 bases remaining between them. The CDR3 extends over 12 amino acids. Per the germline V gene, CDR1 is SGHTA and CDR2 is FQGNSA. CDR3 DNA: TGTGCCAGCAGCTTAGCTGCAGGCGTTGCTTTCTTT. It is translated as CASSLAAGVAFF. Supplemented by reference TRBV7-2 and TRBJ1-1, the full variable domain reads GAGVSQSPSNKVTEKGKDVELRCDPISGHTALYWYRQSLGQGLEFLIYFQGNSAPDKSGLPSDRFSAERTGGSVSTLTIQRTQQEDSAVYLCASSLAAGVAFFGQGTRLTVV.

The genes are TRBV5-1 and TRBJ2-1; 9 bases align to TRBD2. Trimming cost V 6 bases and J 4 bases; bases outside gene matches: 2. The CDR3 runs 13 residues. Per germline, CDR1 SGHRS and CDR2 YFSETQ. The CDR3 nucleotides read TGCGCCAGCAAGCGGGAGGTGTACAATGAGCAGTTCTTC. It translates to CASKREVYNEQFF.

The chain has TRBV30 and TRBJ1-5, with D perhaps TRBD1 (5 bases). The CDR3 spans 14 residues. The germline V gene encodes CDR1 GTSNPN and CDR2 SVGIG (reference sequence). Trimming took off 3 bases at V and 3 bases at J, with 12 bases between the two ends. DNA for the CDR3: TGTGCCTGGAGCACCACAGGCTTCAATCAGCCCCAGCATTTT. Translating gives CAWSTTGFNQPQHF.

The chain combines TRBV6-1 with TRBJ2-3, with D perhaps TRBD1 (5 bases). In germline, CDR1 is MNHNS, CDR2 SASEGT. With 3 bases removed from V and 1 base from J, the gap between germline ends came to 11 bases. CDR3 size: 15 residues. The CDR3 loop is CASSEDKTGTDTQYF. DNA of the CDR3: TGTGCCAGCAGTGAGGACAAGACCGGCACAGATACGCAGTATTTT.

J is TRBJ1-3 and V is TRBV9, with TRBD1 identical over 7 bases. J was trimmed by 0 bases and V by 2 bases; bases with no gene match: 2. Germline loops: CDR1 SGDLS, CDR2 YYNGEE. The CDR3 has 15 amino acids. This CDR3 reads CASSVGQTSGNTIYF. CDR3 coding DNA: TGTGCCAGCAGCGTGGGACAGACCTCTGGAAACACCATATATTTT. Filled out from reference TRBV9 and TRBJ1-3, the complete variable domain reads DSGVTQTPKHLITATGQRVTLRCSPRSGDLSVYWYQQSLDQGLQFLIQYYNGEERAKGNILERFSAQQFPDLHSELNLSSLELGDSALYFCASSVGQTSGNTIYFGEGSWLTVV.

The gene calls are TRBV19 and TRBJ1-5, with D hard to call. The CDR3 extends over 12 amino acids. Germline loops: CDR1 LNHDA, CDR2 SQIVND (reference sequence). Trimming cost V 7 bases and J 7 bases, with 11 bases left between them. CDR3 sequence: CASNMWAQPQHF. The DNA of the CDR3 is TGTGCCAGTAACATGTGGGCCCAGCCCCAGCATTTT.

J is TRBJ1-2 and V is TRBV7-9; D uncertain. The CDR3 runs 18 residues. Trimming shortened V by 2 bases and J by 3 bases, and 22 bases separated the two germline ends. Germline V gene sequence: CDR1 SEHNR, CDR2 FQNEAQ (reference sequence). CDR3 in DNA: TGTGCCAGCAGCTTAACTAATTGGAAAGCCCTAGGTGACTATGGCTACACCTTC. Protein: CASSLTNWKALGDYGYTF.

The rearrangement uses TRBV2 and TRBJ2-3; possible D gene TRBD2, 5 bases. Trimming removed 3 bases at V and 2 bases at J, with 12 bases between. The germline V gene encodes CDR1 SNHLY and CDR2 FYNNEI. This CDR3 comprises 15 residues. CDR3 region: CASSEPGLPTDTQYF. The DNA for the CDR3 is TGTGCCAGCAGTGAGCCTGGACTGCCCACAGATACGCAGTATTTT.

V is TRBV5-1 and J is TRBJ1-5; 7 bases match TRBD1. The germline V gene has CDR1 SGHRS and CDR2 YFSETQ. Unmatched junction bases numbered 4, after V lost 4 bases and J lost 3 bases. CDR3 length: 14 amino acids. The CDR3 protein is CASSPGQVNQPQHF. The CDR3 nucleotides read TGCGCCAGCAGCCCCGGACAGGTCAATCAGCCCCAGCATTTT.

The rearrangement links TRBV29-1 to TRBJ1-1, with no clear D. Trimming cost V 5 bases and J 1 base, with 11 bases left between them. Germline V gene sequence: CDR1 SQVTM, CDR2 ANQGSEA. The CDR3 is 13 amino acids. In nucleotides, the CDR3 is TGCAGCGTTCATGGCAGAGGGAACACTGAAGCTTTCTTT. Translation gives CSVHGRGNTEAFF. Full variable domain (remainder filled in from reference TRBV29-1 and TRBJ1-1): SAVISQKPSRDICQRGTSLTIQCQVDSQVTMMFWYRQQPGQSLTLIATANQGSEATYESGFVIDKFPISRPNLTFSTLTVSNMSPEDSSIYLCSVHGRGNTEAFFGQGTRLTVV.

CDR3 in amino acids: CASSLGRFYNEQFF. The CDR3 DNA sequence: TGTGCCAGCAGCTTAGGGCGGTTCTACAATGAGCAGTTCTTC. This chain uses TRBV7-9 with TRBJ2-1; unclear D gene. The CDR3 consists of 14 residues. Germline CDR1 SEHNR, CDR2 FQNEAQ (reference sequence). Trimming shortened V by 1 base and J by 3 bases, and 7 bases separated the two germline ends.

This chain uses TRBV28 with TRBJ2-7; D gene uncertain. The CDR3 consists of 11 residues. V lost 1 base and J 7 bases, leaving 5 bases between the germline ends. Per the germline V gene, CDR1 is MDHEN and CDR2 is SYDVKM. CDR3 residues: CASSLFREQYF. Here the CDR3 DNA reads TGTGCCAGCAGTTTATTCCGGGAGCAGTACTTC.

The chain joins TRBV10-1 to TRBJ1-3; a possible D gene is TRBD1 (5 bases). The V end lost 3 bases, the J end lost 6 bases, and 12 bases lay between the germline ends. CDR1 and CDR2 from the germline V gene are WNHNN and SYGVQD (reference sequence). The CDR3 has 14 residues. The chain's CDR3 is CASSDRVGENTIYF. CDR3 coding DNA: TGCGCCAGCAGTGACAGGGTGGGTGAAAACACCATATATTTT.

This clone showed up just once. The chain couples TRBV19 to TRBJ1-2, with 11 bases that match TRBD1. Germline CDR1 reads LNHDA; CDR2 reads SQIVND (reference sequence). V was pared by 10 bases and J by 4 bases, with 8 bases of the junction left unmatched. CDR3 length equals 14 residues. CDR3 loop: CAISGTGGIYGYTF. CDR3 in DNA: TGTGCCATTTCCGGGACAGGGGGGATCTATGGCTACACCTTC.

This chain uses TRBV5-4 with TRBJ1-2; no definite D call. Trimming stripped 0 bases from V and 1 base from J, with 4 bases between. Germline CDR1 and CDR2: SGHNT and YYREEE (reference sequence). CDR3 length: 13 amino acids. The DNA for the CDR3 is TGTGCCAGCAGCTTGGCCAGTAACTATGGCTACACCTTC. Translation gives CASSLASNYGYTF. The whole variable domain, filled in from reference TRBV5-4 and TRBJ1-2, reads ETGVTQSPTHLIKTRGQQVTLRCSSQSGHNTVSWYQQALGQGPQFIFQYYREEENGRGNFPPRFSGLQFPNYSSELNVNALELDDSALYLCASSLASNYGYTFGSGTRLTVV.

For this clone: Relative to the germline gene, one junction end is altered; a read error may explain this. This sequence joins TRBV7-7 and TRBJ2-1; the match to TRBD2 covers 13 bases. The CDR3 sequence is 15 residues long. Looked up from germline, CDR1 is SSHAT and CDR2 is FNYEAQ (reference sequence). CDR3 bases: TGTGCTAGCAGCGCTACTAGCGGGGGGGCCCATGAGCAGTTCTTC. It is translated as CASSATSGGAHEQFF.

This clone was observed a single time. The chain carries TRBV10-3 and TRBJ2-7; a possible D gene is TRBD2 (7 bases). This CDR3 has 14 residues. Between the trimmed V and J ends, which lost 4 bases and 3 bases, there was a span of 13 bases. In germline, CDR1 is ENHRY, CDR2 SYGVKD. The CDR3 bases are TGTGCCATCAGTGGTAGGGGGGAGGGCTACGAGCAGTACTTC. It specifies CAISGRGEGYEQYF.

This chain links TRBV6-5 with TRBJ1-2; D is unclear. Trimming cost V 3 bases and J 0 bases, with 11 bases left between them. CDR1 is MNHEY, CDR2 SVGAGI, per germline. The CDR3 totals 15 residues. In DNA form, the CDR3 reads TGTGCCAGCAGTTATAGAGCACCCTCTAACTATGGCTACACCTTC. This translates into CASSYRAPSNYGYTF.

CDR3 in DNA: TGTGCCAGCAGCCGGAAGGGACTAGCGGGTAACAATGAGCAGTTCTTC. Translation gives CASSRKGLAGNNEQFF. V and J are TRBV4-2 and TRBJ2-1; 12 bases agree with TRBD2. Losses at the gene ends were 4 bases for V and 5 bases for J; bases not matched to a gene: 6. The CDR3 has 16 amino acids. Germline V gene sequence: CDR1 LGHNA, CDR2 YNFKEQ.

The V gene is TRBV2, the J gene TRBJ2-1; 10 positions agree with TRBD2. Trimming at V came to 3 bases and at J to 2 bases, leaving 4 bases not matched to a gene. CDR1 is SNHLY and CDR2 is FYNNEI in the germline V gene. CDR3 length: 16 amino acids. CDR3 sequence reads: CASSERTSGTYNEQFF. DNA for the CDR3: TGTGCCAGCAGTGAGAGAACTAGCGGGACCTACAATGAGCAGTTCTTC.

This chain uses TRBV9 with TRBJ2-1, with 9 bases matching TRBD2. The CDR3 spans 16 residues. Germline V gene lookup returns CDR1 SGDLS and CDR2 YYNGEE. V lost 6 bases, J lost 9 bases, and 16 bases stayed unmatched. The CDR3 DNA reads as TGTGCCAGCACCCCTCGACTAGCGGACCCCTTCAGTGAGCAGTTCTTC. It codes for CASTPRLADPFSEQFF.

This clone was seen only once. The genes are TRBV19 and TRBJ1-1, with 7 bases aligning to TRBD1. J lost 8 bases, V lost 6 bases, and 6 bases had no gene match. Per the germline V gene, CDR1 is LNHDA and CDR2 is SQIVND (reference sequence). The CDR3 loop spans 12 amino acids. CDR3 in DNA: TGTGCCAGTAGGGATACAGGGGTCGAAGCTTTCTTT. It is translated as CASRDTGVEAFF.

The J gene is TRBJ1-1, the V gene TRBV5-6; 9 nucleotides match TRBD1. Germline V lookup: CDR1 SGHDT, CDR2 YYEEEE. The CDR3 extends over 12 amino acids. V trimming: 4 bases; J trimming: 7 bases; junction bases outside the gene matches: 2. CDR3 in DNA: TGTGCCAGCAGCGGGGACAGGGATGAAGCTTTCTTT. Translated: CASSGDRDEAFF.

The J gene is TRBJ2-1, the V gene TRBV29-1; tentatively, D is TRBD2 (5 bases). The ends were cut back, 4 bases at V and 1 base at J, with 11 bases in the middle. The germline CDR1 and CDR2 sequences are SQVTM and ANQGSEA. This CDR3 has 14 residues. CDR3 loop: CSVVVRRSYNEQFF. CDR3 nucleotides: TGCAGCGTTGTGGTAAGGAGGTCCTACAATGAGCAGTTCTTC.